A selection of T cell receptor beta chains follows, all from one sample in a study of PD-1 blockade in classical Hodgkin lymphoma. The method was immunoSEQ multiplex PCR; TCRdb's version includes in-frame clones alone and lacks a portion of them. The sample lists 20,000 or so clones; roughly 80% were seen once. Sequencing was performed on peripheral blood mononuclear cells (PBMCs), taken at baseline. Receptors were obtained from a human donor with classical Hodgkin lymphoma. CDR3s include the opening cysteine and the closing phenylalanine or tryptophan. Fields, in order: clone size, D gene, V gene, J gene, CDR3 DNA, CDR3 protein. The D gene is left open where the match is weak. Size is omitted from some rows. Given values are once, few, many or a class for expanded clones.

abundance: -
d_gene: -
v_gene: TRBV4-3
j_gene: TRBJ2-2
CDR3nt: TGCGCCAGCAGCCGGGGGAGGATAATAGCGGATGCCGGGGAGCTGTTTTTT
CDR3aa: CASSRGRIIADAGELFF

abundance: once
d_gene: -
v_gene: TRBV28
j_gene: TRBJ1-2
CDR3nt: TGTGCCAGCAGTTTCGGACAGAACTATGGCTACACCTTC
CDR3aa: CASSFGQNYGYTF

abundance: once
d_gene: -
v_gene: TRBV2
j_gene: TRBJ2-7
CDR3nt: TGTGCCAGCAGCCCCTGGAGATCGATCTACGAGCAGTACTTC
CDR3aa: CASSPWRSIYEQYF

abundance: -
d_gene: -
v_gene: TRBV28
j_gene: TRBJ1-4
CDR3nt: TGTGCCAGCAGTTTTCGGGCTAATGAAAAACTGTTTTTT
CDR3aa: CASSFRANEKLFF

abundance: -
d_gene: -
v_gene: TRBV9
j_gene: TRBJ1-1
CDR3nt: TGTGCCAGCAGCGTCGGGGGAACGGACACTGAAGCTTTCTTT
CDR3aa: CASSVGGTDTEAFF

abundance: -
d_gene: -
v_gene: TRBV27
j_gene: TRBJ2-7
CDR3nt: TGTGCCAGCAGTCCGACGACAGGCTACGAGCAGTACTTC
CDR3aa: CASSPTTGYEQYF

abundance: once
d_gene: -
v_gene: TRBV5-1
j_gene: TRBJ2-5
CDR3nt: TGCGCCAGCAGCTTGGTTGGCGTTCAAGAGACCCAGTACTTC
CDR3aa: CASSLVGVQETQYF

abundance: -
d_gene: TRBD1
v_gene: TRBV19
j_gene: TRBJ2-2
CDR3nt: TGTGCCAGTAGTATCGGGACAGGGTGGAACGGGGAGCTGTTTTTT
CDR3aa: CASSIGTGWNGELFF

abundance: -
d_gene: TRBD1
v_gene: TRBV13
j_gene: TRBJ1-3
CDR3nt: TGTGCCAGCAGCTTTTCCGCCGGGACAGGGGTTCAACCCTCTGGAAACACCATATATTTT
CDR3aa: CASSFSAGTGVQPSGNTIYF

abundance: -
d_gene: TRBD1
v_gene: TRBV7-7
j_gene: TRBJ1-1
CDR3nt: TGTGCCAGCAGCTTACCCCGGACAGGGGAGGATGGTGAAGCTTTCTTT
CDR3aa: CASSLPRTGEDGEAFF

abundance: -
d_gene: -
v_gene: TRBV9
j_gene: TRBJ1-2
CDR3nt: TGTGCCAGCAGCGTAGGGACCGCCGGAGTCGAACATGGCTACACCTTC
CDR3aa: CASSVGTAGVEHGYTF

abundance: -
d_gene: -
v_gene: TRBV15
j_gene: TRBJ2-2
CDR3nt: TGTGCCACCAGCAGAGACCAGGGGAACACCGGGGAGCTGTTTTTT
CDR3aa: CATSRDQGNTGELFF

abundance: -
d_gene: -
v_gene: TRBV6-6
j_gene: TRBJ1-4
CDR3nt: TGTGCCAGCAGCAACAAGGACAGATCTAATGAAAAACTGTTTTTT
CDR3aa: CASSNKDRSNEKLFF

abundance: -
d_gene: TRBD1
v_gene: TRBV7-9
j_gene: TRBJ2-3
CDR3nt: TGTGCCAGCAGCTCGAAAGGACAGGGATCAGATACGCAGTATTTT
CDR3aa: CASSSKGQGSDTQYF

abundance: few
d_gene: -
v_gene: TRBV6-6
j_gene: TRBJ1-2
CDR3nt: TGTGCCAGCAGTCGCAAGGACTATGGCTACACCTTC
CDR3aa: CASSRKDYGYTF

abundance: -
d_gene: -
v_gene: TRBV11-2
j_gene: TRBJ1-1
CDR3nt: TGTGCCAGCAGCTTAGAGGGCAGTCACACTGAAGCTTTCTTT
CDR3aa: CASSLEGSHTEAFF

abundance: -
d_gene: -
v_gene: TRBV6-4
j_gene: TRBJ2-1
CDR3nt: TGTGCCAGCAGTGCGGGGGCAGGCTACAATGAGCAGTTCTTC
CDR3aa: CASSAGAGYNEQFF

abundance: few
d_gene: -
v_gene: TRBV4-3
j_gene: TRBJ1-1
CDR3nt: TGCGCCAGCAGCAGCACCGCGGGGGGGATTGAGGCTGAAGCTTTCTTT
CDR3aa: CASSSTAGGIEAEAFF

abundance: -
d_gene: -
v_gene: TRBV29-1
j_gene: TRBJ2-5
CDR3nt: TGCAGCGACGAACAGGAGACCCAGTACTTC
CDR3aa: CSDEQETQYF

abundance: -
d_gene: TRBD1
v_gene: TRBV28
j_gene: TRBJ1-1
CDR3nt: TGTGCCAGCAGGGTGACAGGGGAAAGGACTGAAGCTTTCTTT
CDR3aa: CASRVTGERTEAFF

abundance: -
d_gene: TRBD1
v_gene: TRBV27
j_gene: TRBJ2-5
CDR3nt: TGTGCCAGCAGTTTGGACAGGGGGCTGGAGACCCAGTACTTC
CDR3aa: CASSLDRGLETQYF

abundance: -
d_gene: -
v_gene: TRBV4-1
j_gene: TRBJ2-1
CDR3nt: TGCGCCAGCAGCCAACGGACGGGACGAGGGGAGCAGTTCTTC
CDR3aa: CASSQRTGRGEQFF

abundance: -
d_gene: TRBD2
v_gene: TRBV28
j_gene: TRBJ2-5
CDR3nt: TGTGCCAGCAGCAAAGGGACTAGCGGGGTAATGGAGACCCAGTACTTC
CDR3aa: CASSKGTSGVMETQYF

abundance: -
d_gene: -
v_gene: TRBV15
j_gene: TRBJ2-5
CDR3nt: TGTGCCACCAGCAGAGATCCGGGTCCGCAAGAGACCCAGTACTTC
CDR3aa: CATSRDPGPQETQYF

abundance: -
d_gene: -
v_gene: TRBV2
j_gene: TRBJ1-4
CDR3nt: TGTGCCATGCAGGGTGGGACTAATGAAAAACTGTTTTTT
CDR3aa: CAMQGGTNEKLFF